A selection of T cell receptor beta chains follows, all from one sample in a study of shared T cell receptors in the human thymus. TCRdb's table, derived via immunoSEQ multiplex PCR, lists solely in-frame clones and lacks some. The profile shows some 700,000 clones, approximately 88% of them singletons. This sample was also put to use in a study of human thymus T cells.

The sample consisted of thymocytes. These receptors all come from a boy under two years old with a congenital heart defect. Both conserved end residues are part of each CDR3. The D gene is left open where the match is weak. Only part of the rows carry a size: once, few, many, or a class if the clone is expanded.

j_gene: TRBJ1-2
abundance: NA
v_gene: TRBV4-1
d_gene: NA
CDR3nt: TGCGCCAGCAGCCCCCGGGTCTACCTCGGCTACACCTTC
CDR3aa: CASSPRVYLGYTF

j_gene: TRBJ2-7
abundance: NA
v_gene: TRBV21-1
d_gene: NA
CDR3nt: TGTGCCAGCAGCAAGGCTGACAGCAACTCCTACGAGCAGTACTTC
CDR3aa: CASSKADSNSYEQYF

j_gene: TRBJ2-3
abundance: NA
v_gene: TRBV4-1
d_gene: TRBD2
CDR3nt: TGCGCCAGCAGCCAAGTAGGCCAAGGCTTTGAAGCGGGAGGGCCGGATACGCAGTATTTT
CDR3aa: CASSQVGQGFEAGGPDTQYF

j_gene: TRBJ2-3
abundance: NA
v_gene: TRBV27
d_gene: NA
CDR3nt: TGTGCCAGCAGTTTAGGACAGTATAGCACAGATACGCAGTATTTT
CDR3aa: CASSLGQYSTDTQYF

j_gene: TRBJ1-2
abundance: NA
v_gene: TRBV14
d_gene: TRBD1
CDR3nt: TGTGCCAGCAGCCAAGATTGGCAGGGGGCTAACTATGGCTACACCTTC
CDR3aa: CASSQDWQGANYGYTF

j_gene: TRBJ2-7
abundance: NA
v_gene: TRBV4-3
d_gene: TRBD1
CDR3nt: TGCGCCAGCAGCCTAGACAGGGTGCCCTCCTACGAGCAGTACTTC
CDR3aa: CASSLDRVPSYEQYF

j_gene: TRBJ2-7
abundance: NA
v_gene: TRBV30
d_gene: TRBD2
CDR3nt: TGTGCCTGGAGTGATGGGGGGACTAGCGGGAGGACCACCTACGAGCAGTACTTC
CDR3aa: CAWSDGGTSGRTTYEQYF

j_gene: TRBJ1-3
abundance: NA
v_gene: TRBV30
d_gene: TRBD1
CDR3nt: TGTGCCTGGCCGACAGGGGTTGGAAACACCATATATTTT
CDR3aa: CAWPTGVGNTIYF

j_gene: TRBJ1-1
abundance: NA
v_gene: TRBV30
d_gene: NA
CDR3nt: TGTGCCTGGAGGCTTTCGACAGATATTGAAGCTTTCTTT
CDR3aa: CAWRLSTDIEAFF

j_gene: TRBJ2-1
abundance: NA
v_gene: TRBV28
d_gene: TRBD2
CDR3nt: TGTGCCAGCAGCCCCCCGGGCGGGAGGGCCAACAATGAGCAGTTCTTC
CDR3aa: CASSPPGGRANNEQFF

j_gene: TRBJ1-4
abundance: few
v_gene: TRBV19
d_gene: NA
CDR3nt: TGTGCCAGTAGTATGGGGGGGGGATCGAATGAAAAACTGTTTTTT
CDR3aa: CASSMGGGSNEKLFF

j_gene: TRBJ2-4
abundance: NA
v_gene: TRBV7-2
d_gene: NA
CDR3nt: TGTGCCAGCAGCCCCCCTGAGTTAGCCAAAAACATTCAGTACTTC
CDR3aa: CASSPPELAKNIQYF

j_gene: TRBJ2-1
abundance: NA
v_gene: TRBV7-6
d_gene: TRBD2
CDR3nt: TGTGCCAGCAGCTCGGGAGGGCCGAGCTACAATGAGCAGTTCTTC
CDR3aa: CASSSGGPSYNEQFF

j_gene: TRBJ2-3
abundance: NA
v_gene: TRBV28
d_gene: TRBD2
CDR3nt: TGTGCCAGCAGTTTACGACTAGCGGGAGTTTCAGATACGCAGTATTTT
CDR3aa: CASSLRLAGVSDTQYF

j_gene: TRBJ2-7
abundance: NA
v_gene: TRBV30
d_gene: NA
CDR3nt: TGTGCCTGGAGTGTGGCCAGCTCCTACGAGCAGTACTTC
CDR3aa: CAWSVASSYEQYF

j_gene: TRBJ2-1
abundance: few
v_gene: TRBV21-1
d_gene: NA
CDR3nt: TGTGCCAGCAGCACCAAATTATGGCGGTGCGGTGAGCAGTTCTTC
CDR3aa: CASSTKLWRCGEQFF

j_gene: TRBJ2-3
abundance: NA
v_gene: TRBV10-3
d_gene: TRBD2
CDR3nt: TGTGCCATCAGTGAGGGGTGGGAGGGCCGAACAGATACGCAGTATTTT
CDR3aa: CAISEGWEGRTDTQYF

j_gene: TRBJ2-1
abundance: few
v_gene: TRBV7-2
d_gene: NA
CDR3nt: TGTGCCAGCAGCTTAGGGGTCCGGGGACACTCCTACAATGAGCAGTTCTTC
CDR3aa: CASSLGVRGHSYNEQFF

j_gene: TRBJ2-1
abundance: NA
v_gene: TRBV29-1
d_gene: TRBD2
CDR3nt: TGCAGCCCCAAAAAACTGCTAGCGGGAGAATCCTACAATGAGCAGTTCTTC
CDR3aa: CSPKKLLAGESYNEQFF

j_gene: TRBJ2-1
abundance: NA
v_gene: TRBV11-3
d_gene: TRBD2
CDR3nt: TGTGCCAGCAGCTTAGATAGTAGCGGGAGGATATTAGATTACAATGAGCAGTTCTTC
CDR3aa: CASSLDSSGRILDYNEQFF

j_gene: TRBJ2-4
abundance: NA
v_gene: TRBV28
d_gene: NA
CDR3nt: TGTGCCAGCAGTTTAAGGGGAGGAGCCAAAAACATTCAGTACTTC
CDR3aa: CASSLRGGAKNIQYF

j_gene: TRBJ2-7
abundance: NA
v_gene: TRBV7-2
d_gene: TRBD2
CDR3nt: TGTGCCAGCAGCTTGACTAGCGGGAGTCTCTCCTACGAGCAGTACTTC
CDR3aa: CASSLTSGSLSYEQYF

j_gene: TRBJ2-6
abundance: few
v_gene: TRBV6-1
d_gene: NA
CDR3nt: TGTGCCAGCAACATAAATCAGTCTGGGGCCAACGTCCTGACTTTC
CDR3aa: CASNINQSGANVLTF

j_gene: TRBJ2-2
abundance: NA
v_gene: TRBV30
d_gene: TRBD2
CDR3nt: TGTGCCTGGAGGGAGGGGACTAACGTCACCGGGGAGCTGTTTTTT
CDR3aa: CAWREGTNVTGELFF

j_gene: TRBJ2-7
abundance: NA
v_gene: TRBV7-8
d_gene: NA
CDR3nt: TGTGCCAGCAGCTTAGGCCCGGGGACATCCTACGAGCAGTACTTC
CDR3aa: CASSLGPGTSYEQYF

j_gene: TRBJ2-4
abundance: NA
v_gene: TRBV6-5
d_gene: NA
CDR3nt: TGTGCCAGCAGTTACCGGCAGGGTGCCAAAAACATTCAGTACTTC
CDR3aa: CASSYRQGAKNIQYF

j_gene: TRBJ2-7
abundance: NA
v_gene: TRBV4-2
d_gene: NA
CDR3nt: TGTGCCAGCAGCCAAGATGGACTCCCACGGGCCCGCACCTACGAGCAGTACTTC
CDR3aa: CASSQDGLPRARTYEQYF

j_gene: TRBJ2-4
abundance: NA
v_gene: TRBV27
d_gene: NA
CDR3nt: TGTGCCAGCAGTTTTTTAAGCAGGAACATTCAGTACTTC
CDR3aa: CASSFLSRNIQYF

j_gene: TRBJ2-7
abundance: NA
v_gene: TRBV25-1
d_gene: NA
CDR3nt: TGTGCCAGCAGCCCAGGCTCCTACGAGCAGTACTTC
CDR3aa: CASSPGSYEQYF

j_gene: TRBJ2-1
abundance: NA
v_gene: TRBV2
d_gene: TRBD2
CDR3nt: TGTGCCAGCATTCTCCAGGGTCCGATAGCGGGAGCCGGGGATGAGCAGTTCTTC
CDR3aa: CASILQGPIAGAGDEQFF

j_gene: TRBJ1-3
abundance: few
v_gene: TRBV19
d_gene: TRBD1
CDR3nt: TGTGCCAGTAGTACGGACAGGGGATCTGGAAACACCATATATTTT
CDR3aa: CASSTDRGSGNTIYF

j_gene: TRBJ2-6
abundance: few
v_gene: TRBV19
d_gene: TRBD1
CDR3nt: TGTGCCAGTAGTACTCAGGGGGCTGGGGCCAACGTCCTGACTTTC
CDR3aa: CASSTQGAGANVLTF

j_gene: TRBJ2-5
abundance: NA
v_gene: TRBV29-1
d_gene: NA
CDR3nt: TGCAGCGTCGAGTACCAAGAGACCCAGTACTTC
CDR3aa: CSVEYQETQYF

j_gene: TRBJ1-5
abundance: NA
v_gene: TRBV10-3
d_gene: NA
CDR3nt: TGTGCCATCAGTGAATCCTCCCTCGAAGCCCAACTTAGCAATCAGCCCCAGCATTTT
CDR3aa: CAISESSLEAQLSNQPQHF

j_gene: TRBJ2-5
abundance: few
v_gene: TRBV4-3
d_gene: NA
CDR3nt: TGCGCCAGCAGCCAAAAACAGGGTCAAGAGACCCAGTACTTC
CDR3aa: CASSQKQGQETQYF

j_gene: TRBJ2-7
abundance: NA
v_gene: TRBV6-1
d_gene: NA
CDR3nt: TGTGCCAGCAGCGAAGACCAGCGGGACACCCCCTACGAGCAGTACTTC
CDR3aa: CASSEDQRDTPYEQYF

j_gene: TRBJ1-1
abundance: NA
v_gene: TRBV27
d_gene: NA
CDR3nt: TGTGCCAGCAGTCCAGGTAACCCGAACACTGAAGCTTTCTTT
CDR3aa: CASSPGNPNTEAFF

j_gene: TRBJ2-7
abundance: NA
v_gene: TRBV9
d_gene: TRBD2
CDR3nt: TGTGCCAGCAGCGTAGGAAGTAGCGGGAGGGGGGGGTCCTACGAGCAGTACTTC
CDR3aa: CASSVGSSGRGGSYEQYF

j_gene: TRBJ2-3
abundance: NA
v_gene: TRBV7-2
d_gene: TRBD2
CDR3nt: TGTGCCAGCAGCTTAGTCACTAGCGGGACTTTCACAGATACGCAGTATTTT
CDR3aa: CASSLVTSGTFTDTQYF

j_gene: TRBJ1-1
abundance: NA
v_gene: TRBV7-2
d_gene: NA
CDR3nt: TGTGCCAGCAGCTTAGTCGAGGCGAACACTGAAGCTTTCTTT
CDR3aa: CASSLVEANTEAFF

j_gene: TRBJ2-2
abundance: NA
v_gene: TRBV2
d_gene: NA
CDR3nt: TGTGCCAGCAGTCCAACAAACACCGGGGAGCTGTTTTTT
CDR3aa: CASSPTNTGELFF

j_gene: TRBJ1-5
abundance: NA
v_gene: TRBV4-1
d_gene: NA
CDR3nt: TGCGCCAGCAGCCCCGTCCGGGGGTATAGCAATCAGCCCCAGCATTTT
CDR3aa: CASSPVRGYSNQPQHF

j_gene: TRBJ2-7
abundance: NA
v_gene: TRBV18
d_gene: TRBD2
CDR3nt: TGTGCCAGCTCGGGGACTAGCGGGGGGAGCTCCTACGAGCAGTACTTC
CDR3aa: CASSGTSGGSSYEQYF

j_gene: TRBJ2-7
abundance: NA
v_gene: TRBV19
d_gene: TRBD2
CDR3nt: TGTGCCAGTAGGTCAAGCGGGACCGCTCCTCCCGAGCAGTACTTC
CDR3aa: CASRSSGTAPPEQYF

j_gene: TRBJ1-2
abundance: once
v_gene: TRBV19
d_gene: NA
CDR3nt: TGTGCCAGTACCCTATTCCGGGACACCTATGGCTACACCTTC
CDR3aa: CASTLFRDTYGYTF

j_gene: TRBJ1-3
abundance: few
v_gene: TRBV19
d_gene: NA
CDR3nt: TGTGCCAGTAGGCCCTCGGGGTGGCCCGGAAACACCATATATTTT
CDR3aa: CASRPSGWPGNTIYF

j_gene: TRBJ2-7
abundance: once
v_gene: TRBV10-3
d_gene: TRBD1
CDR3nt: TGTGCCATCAGTGACAAACCGGGACAGGGGGACGAGCAGTACTTC
CDR3aa: CAISDKPGQGDEQYF

j_gene: TRBJ1-4
abundance: NA
v_gene: TRBV5-1
d_gene: NA
CDR3nt: TGCGCCAGCAGCTTGGATTTTGGCACCTCAACTAATGAAAAACTGTTTTTT
CDR3aa: CASSLDFGTSTNEKLFF

j_gene: TRBJ1-2
abundance: NA
v_gene: TRBV7-9
d_gene: NA
CDR3nt: TGTGCCAGCAGCTTAGAACAGAACTATGGCTACACCTTC
CDR3aa: CASSLEQNYGYTF